A selection of T cell receptor beta chains follows, all from one sample in a study of CD8 T cells in Susac syndrome. Using its own MiXCR run on the immunoSEQ multiplex PCR reads, TCRdb lists one record per CDR3 protein. The table lists 250,000 to 300,000 distinct CDR3 sequences, 70% to 90% of them singletons. The sample taken for sequencing was CD8+ T cells from PBMCs. The receptors were gathered from a human donor with multiple sclerosis. Both conserved end residues are part of each CDR3. The D gene is left open where the match is weak. Rows give clone size only sometimes, using once, few, many, or a class for an expanded clone.

j_call: TRBJ2-7; d_call: TRBD1; cdr3_length: 14; clone_size: NA; v_call: TRBV29-1; cdr3_nt: TGCAGCGTTGAAGACAGGGGGCGGAAGATTGAGCAGTACTTC; cdr3_aa: CSVEDRGRKIEQYF
j_call: TRBJ1-4; d_call: TRBD1; cdr3_length: 15; clone_size: NA; v_call: TRBV29-1; cdr3_nt: TGCAGCGTTGAAGAGACAGGGGGCCGCAATGAAAAACTGTTTTTT; cdr3_aa: CSVEETGGRNEKLFF
j_call: TRBJ2-1; d_call: NA; cdr3_length: 14; clone_size: NA; v_call: TRBV9; cdr3_nt: TGTGCCAGCAGCGTAGAATTCTCCTACAATGAGCAGTTCTTC; cdr3_aa: CASSVEFSYNEQFF
j_call: TRBJ2-1; d_call: TRBD1; cdr3_length: 16; clone_size: once; v_call: TRBV13; cdr3_nt: TGTGCCAGCAGATTTCGACAGGGGGGCTCCTACAATGAGCAGTTCTTC; cdr3_aa: CASRFRQGGSYNEQFF
j_call: TRBJ1-1; d_call: NA; cdr3_length: 12; clone_size: few; v_call: TRBV5-6; cdr3_nt: TGTGCCAGCAGCTTGGATAACACTGAAGCTTTCTTT; cdr3_aa: CASSLDNTEAFF
j_call: TRBJ1-1; d_call: TRBD1; cdr3_length: 16; clone_size: NA; v_call: TRBV2; cdr3_nt: TGTGCCAGCAGAGACGGGACAGGGACCATGAACACTGAAGCTTTCTTT; cdr3_aa: CASRDGTGTMNTEAFF
j_call: TRBJ1-3; d_call: NA; cdr3_length: 17; clone_size: NA; v_call: TRBV15; cdr3_nt: TGTGCCACCAGCAGAGATAGACGCGACCCCTCTGGAAACACCATATATTTT; cdr3_aa: CATSRDRRDPSGNTIYF
j_call: TRBJ1-2; d_call: NA; cdr3_length: 17; clone_size: NA; v_call: TRBV19; cdr3_nt: TGTGCCAGTAGTGGTTATGGGGGGTTCGCTGCTAACTATGGCTACACCTTC; cdr3_aa: CASSGYGGFAANYGYTF
j_call: TRBJ2-1; d_call: TRBD1; cdr3_length: 14; clone_size: NA; v_call: TRBV5-1; cdr3_nt: TGCGCCAGCAGGGGGACAGGGTTCCCTCCCGAGCAGTTCTTC; cdr3_aa: CASRGTGFPPEQFF
j_call: TRBJ2-7; d_call: NA; cdr3_length: 13; clone_size: NA; v_call: TRBV30; cdr3_nt: TGTGCCCCGGACCAGGCCCCGTCCTACGAGCAGTACTTC; cdr3_aa: CAPDQAPSYEQYF
j_call: TRBJ1-4; d_call: NA; cdr3_length: 14; clone_size: NA; v_call: TRBV20-1; cdr3_nt: TGCAGTGCTAGAGGAACAGGGAGGCAGGAAAAACTGTTTTTT; cdr3_aa: CSARGTGRQEKLFF
j_call: TRBJ2-7; d_call: TRBD1; cdr3_length: 17; clone_size: NA; v_call: TRBV6-5; cdr3_nt: TGTGCCAGCAGTTTGCCGGGACAGGGCACCCGAACCTACGAGCAGTACTTC; cdr3_aa: CASSLPGQGTRTYEQYF
j_call: TRBJ1-1; d_call: NA; cdr3_length: 15; clone_size: NA; v_call: TRBV5-5; cdr3_nt: TGTGCCAGCAGGTTGGAGGCGGCGCCGGGCACTGAAGCTTTCTTT; cdr3_aa: CASRLEAAPGTEAFF
j_call: TRBJ2-3; d_call: TRBD2; cdr3_length: 16; clone_size: NA; v_call: TRBV6-1; cdr3_nt: TGTGCCAGCAGCACAAGGCGGAGAGCGGGGACAGATACGCAGTATTTT; cdr3_aa: CASSTRRRAGTDTQYF
j_call: TRBJ2-7; d_call: TRBD1; cdr3_length: 13; clone_size: NA; v_call: TRBV5-6; cdr3_nt: TGTGCCAGCAGCTTGATCAGGGGGTACGAGCAGTACTTC; cdr3_aa: CASSLIRGYEQYF
j_call: TRBJ1-6; d_call: NA; cdr3_length: 14; clone_size: NA; v_call: TRBV6-5; cdr3_nt: TGTGCCAGCAGTTACAAGGGATTGGATTCACCCCTCCACTTT; cdr3_aa: CASSYKGLDSPLHF
j_call: TRBJ2-3; d_call: NA; cdr3_length: 13; clone_size: NA; v_call: TRBV27; cdr3_nt: TGTGCCAGCAGTTTATCTAGCGCAGATACGCAGTATTTT; cdr3_aa: CASSLSSADTQYF
j_call: TRBJ2-7; d_call: TRBD2; cdr3_length: 17; clone_size: NA; v_call: TRBV2; cdr3_nt: TGTGCCAGCAGTGAAATGAGTAGCGGGAGATTCTCCTACGAGCAGTACTTC; cdr3_aa: CASSEMSSGRFSYEQYF
j_call: TRBJ2-7; d_call: NA; cdr3_length: 16; clone_size: NA; v_call: TRBV30; cdr3_nt: TGTGCCTGGAGCTGTGGTGGCGTCCTTAGCTCCTACGAGCAGTACTTC; cdr3_aa: CAWSCGGVLSSYEQYF
j_call: TRBJ1-1; d_call: TRBD1; cdr3_length: 16; clone_size: NA; v_call: TRBV28; cdr3_nt: TGTGCCAGCAGTTGGGACAGGGGGCGAATGTCGACTGAAGCTTTCTTT; cdr3_aa: CASSWDRGRMSTEAFF
j_call: TRBJ1-6; d_call: NA; cdr3_length: 15; clone_size: NA; v_call: TRBV18; cdr3_nt: TGTGCCAGCTCCCCCTTGAGGGGAGATAATTCACCCCTCCACTTT; cdr3_aa: CASSPLRGDNSPLHF
j_call: TRBJ2-4; d_call: TRBD1; cdr3_length: 15; clone_size: NA; v_call: TRBV19; cdr3_nt: TGTGCCAGTAGTAATACGGGACAGGGGTATTACATTCAGTACTTC; cdr3_aa: CASSNTGQGYYIQYF
j_call: TRBJ2-1; d_call: NA; cdr3_length: 17; clone_size: NA; v_call: TRBV3-1; cdr3_nt: TGTGCCAGCAGCCAAGACGCTCGACTTAGCTCCTACAATGAGCAGTTCTTC; cdr3_aa: CASSQDARLSSYNEQFF
j_call: TRBJ1-1; d_call: NA; cdr3_length: 11; clone_size: NA; v_call: TRBV27; cdr3_nt: TGTGCCAGCAGTTTCCAGAGACAAGCTTTCTTT; cdr3_aa: CASSFQRQAFF
j_call: TRBJ2-7; d_call: NA; cdr3_length: 13; clone_size: NA; v_call: TRBV2; cdr3_nt: TGTGCCAGCAGTGAGGGACTGGCTCACGAGCAGTACTTC; cdr3_aa: CASSEGLAHEQYF
j_call: TRBJ2-1; d_call: TRBD1; cdr3_length: 14; clone_size: NA; v_call: TRBV2; cdr3_nt: TGTGCCAGCAGTGAAACGGGACAGTACAATGAGCAGTTCTTC; cdr3_aa: CASSETGQYNEQFF
j_call: TRBJ1-5; d_call: NA; cdr3_length: 13; clone_size: few; v_call: TRBV27; cdr3_nt: TGTGCCAGCAGTTTTAGTAGCAATCAGCCCCAGCATTTT; cdr3_aa: CASSFSSNQPQHF
j_call: TRBJ2-1; d_call: TRBD2; cdr3_length: 17; clone_size: NA; v_call: TRBV7-6; cdr3_nt: TGTGCCAGCAGCTTTTATCTGCGGGAGGACTCCTACAATGAGCAGTTCTTC; cdr3_aa: CASSFYLREDSYNEQFF
j_call: TRBJ2-3; d_call: NA; cdr3_length: 16; clone_size: NA; v_call: TRBV29-1; cdr3_nt: TGCAGCGTCCCCATGGACCCGCGATGGGGGACAGATACGCAGTATTTT; cdr3_aa: CSVPMDPRWGTDTQYF
j_call: TRBJ1-1; d_call: TRBD1; cdr3_length: 15; clone_size: NA; v_call: TRBV23-1; cdr3_nt: TGCGCCAGCGGGAACCAGACAGGGCGGAACACTGAAGCTTTCTTT; cdr3_aa: CASGNQTGRNTEAFF
j_call: TRBJ1-1; d_call: NA; cdr3_length: 17; clone_size: NA; v_call: TRBV18; cdr3_nt: TGTGCCAGCTCACCACCTAAGGGGGAAGGGAGGTCCACTGAAGCTTTCTTT; cdr3_aa: CASSPPKGEGRSTEAFF
j_call: TRBJ2-1; d_call: NA; cdr3_length: 13; clone_size: NA; v_call: TRBV11-2; cdr3_nt: TGTGCCAGCAGCTCCGGGACCACCAATGAGCAGTTCTTC; cdr3_aa: CASSSGTTNEQFF
j_call: TRBJ2-5; d_call: NA; cdr3_length: 17; clone_size: NA; v_call: TRBV6-1; cdr3_nt: TGTGCCAGCAGGAAAAACACGGAACCCCGGGTCGGGGAGACCCAGTACTTC; cdr3_aa: CASRKNTEPRVGETQYF
j_call: TRBJ2-1; d_call: NA; cdr3_length: 15; clone_size: once; v_call: TRBV7-9; cdr3_nt: TGTGCCAGCAGCTATACCGGGACTTCACTCAATGAGCAGTTCTTC; cdr3_aa: CASSYTGTSLNEQFF
j_call: TRBJ1-4; d_call: NA; cdr3_length: 15; clone_size: NA; v_call: TRBV9; cdr3_nt: TGTGCCAGCAGCGTTTCGGGGGCTGAGGGGGAAAAACTGTTTTTT; cdr3_aa: CASSVSGAEGEKLFF
j_call: TRBJ2-7; d_call: NA; cdr3_length: 13; clone_size: NA; v_call: TRBV5-6; cdr3_nt: TGTGCCAGCGGACTCCTGGGCAGCTACGAGCAGTACTTC; cdr3_aa: CASGLLGSYEQYF
j_call: TRBJ2-3; d_call: TRBD1; cdr3_length: 15; clone_size: NA; v_call: TRBV2; cdr3_nt: TGTGCCAGCAGTACGACAGGGGGCATGGCAGATACGCAGTATTTT; cdr3_aa: CASSTTGGMADTQYF
j_call: TRBJ1-1; d_call: NA; cdr3_length: 15; clone_size: NA; v_call: TRBV7-9; cdr3_nt: TGTGCCAGCAGCTGGGGCCCTCGGGTGAACACTGAAGCTTTCTTT; cdr3_aa: CASSWGPRVNTEAFF
j_call: TRBJ2-7; d_call: TRBD1; cdr3_length: 15; clone_size: once; v_call: TRBV7-8; cdr3_nt: TGTGCCAGCAGCCCCAGACAGGGTAGCATCTACGAGCAGTACTTC; cdr3_aa: CASSPRQGSIYEQYF
j_call: TRBJ2-3; d_call: TRBD2; cdr3_length: 16; clone_size: NA; v_call: TRBV24-1; cdr3_nt: TGTGCCACCAGTGATTCAGGCGGGAGGGCCCCAGATACGCAGTATTTT; cdr3_aa: CATSDSGGRAPDTQYF
j_call: TRBJ2-3; d_call: NA; cdr3_length: 13; clone_size: NA; v_call: TRBV20-1; cdr3_nt: TGCAGTGCTAGACGTCCGAATTCAGATACGCAGTATTTT; cdr3_aa: CSARRPNSDTQYF